The clone carrying this TCR beta chain showed up just once. This sample is drawn from a study of blood T cell repertoires in COVID-19. Some clones are missing from TCRdb's copy, which holds only in-frame ones; the method was immunoSEQ multiplex PCR. Among just under 250,000 clones listed, more than 85% were seen once. There are 14 residues in the CDR3. The V gene's germline CDR1 is SGHNT and CDR2 YENEEA. Trimming cost V 5 bases and J 3 bases; bases outside gene matches: 4. The chain has TRBV11-3 and TRBJ1-1; 9 bases are a match to TRBD1. This clonotype was sampled from a woman in her twenties or thirties who had recovered from COVID-19. Sequenced sample: PBMCs or T cells enriched from blood (not recorded which). CDR3: CASSPDRGDTEAFF. Here the CDR3 DNA reads TGTGCCAGCAGCCCTGACAGGGGGGACACTGAAGCTTTCTTT. Full variable domain (missing parts from reference TRBV11-3 and TRBJ1-1): EAGVVQSPRYKIIEKKQPVAFWCNPISGHNTLYWYLQNLGQGPELLIRYENEEAVDDSQLPKDRFSAERLKGVDSTLKIQPAELGDSAVYLCASSPDRGDTEAFFGQGTRLTVV.